The clone carrying this TCR beta chain was detected a few times. Its antigen is still unknown. In this CDR3 the conserved last residue, phenylalanine or tryptophan, is missing, so a read error is likely. These data belong to a study of response to subunit inactivated influenza vaccine. Study-wide results and limits: Each seasonal flu vaccination may recruit only limited new T cells, authors suggested.

In TCRdb, the RT-PCR reads were re-called with MiXCR into one record per CDR3 protein. The sample has about 780,000 distinct CDR3 sequences, under 20% seen once. The ends were cut back, 6 bases at V and 5 bases at J, with 11 bases in the middle. This CDR3 is 13 amino acids long. Sequenced here: PBMCs from blood, sampled around 5 days after vaccination. This receptor was taken from a man over 45 who received an inactivated influenza vaccine. The J gene is TRBJ1-3, the V gene TRBV12-3 or TRBV12-4, with unresolved D. CDR3 residues: CASSVPGRNTIYL. CDR3 nucleotides: TGTGCCAGCAGCGTCCCGGGCCGAAACACCATATATTTA.